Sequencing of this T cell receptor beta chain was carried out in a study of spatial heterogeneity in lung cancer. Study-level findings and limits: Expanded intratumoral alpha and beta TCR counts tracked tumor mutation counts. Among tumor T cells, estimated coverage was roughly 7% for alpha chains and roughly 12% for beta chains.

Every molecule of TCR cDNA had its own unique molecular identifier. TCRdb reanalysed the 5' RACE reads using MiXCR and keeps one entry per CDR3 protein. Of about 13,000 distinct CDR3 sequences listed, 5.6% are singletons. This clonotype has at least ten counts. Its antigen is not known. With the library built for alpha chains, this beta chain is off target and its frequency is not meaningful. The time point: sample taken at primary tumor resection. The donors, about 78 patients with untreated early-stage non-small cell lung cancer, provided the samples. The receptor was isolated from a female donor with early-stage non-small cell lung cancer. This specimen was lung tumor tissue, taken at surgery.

The CDR3 reads CASSLVGGKGTF. The CDR3 DNA reads as TGTGCCAGCAGTTTGGTAGGGGGCAAAGGCACCTTC. V is TRBV12-3 or TRBV12-4 and J is TRBJ1-2; 7 bases map to TRBD1. The CDR3 length is 12 residues. Trimming cost V 3 bases and J 13 bases; bases outside gene matches: 8.